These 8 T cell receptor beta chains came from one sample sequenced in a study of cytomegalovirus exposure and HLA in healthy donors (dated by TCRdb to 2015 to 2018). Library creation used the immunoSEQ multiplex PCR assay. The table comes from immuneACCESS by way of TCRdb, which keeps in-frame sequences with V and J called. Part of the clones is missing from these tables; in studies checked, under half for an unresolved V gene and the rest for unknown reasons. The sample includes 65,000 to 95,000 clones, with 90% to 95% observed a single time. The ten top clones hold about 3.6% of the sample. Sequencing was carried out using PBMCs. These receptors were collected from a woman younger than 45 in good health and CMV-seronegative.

In nucleotides, the CDR3 is TGTGCCAGCAATATACTAGCGGACTCCTACAATGAGCAGTTCTTC. This encodes CASNILADSYNEQFF. The rearrangement joins TRBV28 to TRBJ2-1; TRBD2 aligns across 8 bases. This CDR3 is 15 amino acids long. CDR1 and CDR2 from the germline V gene are MDHEN and SYDVKM. The J segment lost 0 bases and the V segment lost 7 bases, leaving 5 bases of the junction unmatched.

CDR3 sequence (DNA): TGTGCCAGCAGCTTACGACAGCGGGGCACTAGCACAGATACGCAGTATTTT. It translates to CASSLRQRGTSTDTQYF. The chain carries TRBV7-2 and TRBJ2-3, with 7 bases that match TRBD2. CDR1 and CDR2 (germline): SGHTA, FQGNSA. CDR3 size: 17 residues. J was trimmed by 0 bases and V by 2 bases; bases with no gene match: 8.

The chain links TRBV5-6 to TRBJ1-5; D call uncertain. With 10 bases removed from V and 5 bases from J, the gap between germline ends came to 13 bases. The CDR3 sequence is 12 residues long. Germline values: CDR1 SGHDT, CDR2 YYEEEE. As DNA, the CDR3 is TGTGCCTCGGCCGAGGGCCATCAGCCCCAGCATTTT. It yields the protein CASAEGHQPQHF. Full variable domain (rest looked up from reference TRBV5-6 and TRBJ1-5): DAGVTQSPTHLIKTRGQQVTLRCSPKSGHDTVSWYQQALGQGPQFIFQYYEEEERQRGNFPDRFSGHQFPNYSSELNVNALLLGDSALYLCASAEGHQPQHFGDGTRLSIL.

As DNA, the CDR3 is TGTGCCAGCAGTCACCGATATACAGGGTCAGGCACCGGGGAGCTGTTTTTT. Amino acids: CASSHRYTGSGTGELFF. The V gene is TRBV27, the J gene TRBJ2-2; tentative D call: TRBD1 (6 bases). The V gene lost 5 bases and the J gene lost 4 bases, with 20 bases spanning the gap. The CDR3 totals 17 residues. Germline CDR1 reads MNHEY; CDR2 reads SMNVEV (reference sequence).

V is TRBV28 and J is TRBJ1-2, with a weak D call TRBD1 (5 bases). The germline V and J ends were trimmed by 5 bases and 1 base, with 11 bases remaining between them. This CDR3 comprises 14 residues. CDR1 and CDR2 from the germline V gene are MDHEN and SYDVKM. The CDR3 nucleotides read TGTGCCAGCAGTCCCGACAGTCATAACTATGGCTACACCTTC. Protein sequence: CASSPDSHNYGYTF.

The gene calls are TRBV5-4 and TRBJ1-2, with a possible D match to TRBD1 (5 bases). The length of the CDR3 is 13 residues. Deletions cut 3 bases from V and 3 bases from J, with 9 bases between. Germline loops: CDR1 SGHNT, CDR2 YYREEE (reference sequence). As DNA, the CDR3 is TGTGCCAGCAGCTCGGACACCTACTATGGCTACACCTTC. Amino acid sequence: CASSSDTYYGYTF.

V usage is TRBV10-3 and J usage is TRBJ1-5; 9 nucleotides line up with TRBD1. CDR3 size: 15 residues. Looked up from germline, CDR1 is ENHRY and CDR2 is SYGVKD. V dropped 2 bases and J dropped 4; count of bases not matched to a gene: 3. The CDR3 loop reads CAISEKDRGNQPQHF. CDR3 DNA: TGTGCCATCAGTGAGAAGGACAGGGGAAATCAGCCCCAGCATTTT.

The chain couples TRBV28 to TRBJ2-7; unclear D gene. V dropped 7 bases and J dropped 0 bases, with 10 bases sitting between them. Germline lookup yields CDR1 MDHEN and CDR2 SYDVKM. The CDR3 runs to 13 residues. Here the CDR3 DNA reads TGTGCCAGCATGGGCGCGCTCTCCTACGAGCAGTACTTC. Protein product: CASMGALSYEQYF.